The 6 T cell receptor beta chains reported below all come from one sample, sequenced in a study of shared clonotypes between healthy human individuals (dated by TCRdb to 2020 to 2022). Library preparation used the immunoSEQ multiplex PCR assay. Held by TCRdb, this immuneACCESS table contains in-frame sequences only and omits some clones. Under half of the omission traces to an unresolved V gene where checked; the cause of the rest is unknown. The sample has a few million clones on record, 85% to 95% of them singletons. The ten top clones hold around 0.4% of the sample. Specimen: naive CD4+ T cells from PBMCs. The sample's cell subset or site label is to be understood as: CD45RA+ positively selected. These receptor sequences come from a man aged 18 to 35 in good health. Some clones in this sample may be carry-over from other donors' samples.

The chain combines TRBV6-5 with TRBJ2-6, with D maybe TRBD1 (6 bases). CDR3 length equals 16 residues. Germline lookup yields CDR1 MNHEY and CDR2 SVGAGI. The V end was cut by 0 bases, the J end by 2 bases, with 8 bases between. In DNA form, the CDR3 reads TGTGCCAGCAGTTACTCGGGACAAACTGGGGCCAACGTCCTGACTTTC. Protein product: CASSYSGQTGANVLTF.

V and J are TRBV4-1 and TRBJ2-3; 8 positions agree with TRBD2. Germline CDR1 MGHRA, CDR2 YSYEKL. The junction had 16 bases not matched to a gene; V was cut back by 0 bases and J by 5 bases. The CDR3 runs to 19 residues. For the CDR3, the DNA is TGCGCCAGCAGCCAAGATAAGTGGGCGTCGGGAGGGTTAATAGATACGCAGTATTTT. It specifies CASSQDKWASGGLIDTQYF.

The CDR3 loop is CASSLSAGRSNEQFF. In nucleotides, the CDR3 is TGTGCCAGCAGTTTATCGGCAGGGCGCAGCAATGAGCAGTTCTTC. The chain has TRBV28 and TRBJ2-1, with TRBD1 as a possible D gene (5 bases). The CDR3 covers 15 residues. The V and J ends lost 1 base and 6 bases respectively, with 13 bases between them. Per germline, CDR1 MDHEN and CDR2 SYDVKM.

The V call is TRBV4-1, the J call TRBJ2-3, with D possibly matching TRBD1 (6 bases). This CDR3 spans 15 amino acids. V gave up 4 bases and J gave up 0 bases, with 11 bases separating them. CDR1 and CDR2 (germline): MGHRA, YSYEKL. The DNA for the CDR3 is TGCGCCAGCAGCCTAGCCCAGGGGAGCACAGATACGCAGTATTTT. The encoded protein is CASSLAQGSTDTQYF.

The V and J genes are TRBV11-2 and TRBJ1-3; D perhaps matches TRBD1 (6 bases). Trimming pared 6 bases from V and 4 bases from J, leaving 13 bases between. This CDR3 is built from 14 residues. Germline CDR1 SGHAT, CDR2 FQNNGV. CDR3 sequence: CASRKTQGGNTIYF. CDR3 nucleotide sequence: TGTGCCAGCAGGAAAACGCAGGGGGGAAACACCATATATTTT.

The chain carries TRBV6-1 and TRBJ1-5, with D hard to call. CDR3 size: 13 residues. Trimming removed 6 bases from V and 3 bases from J, with 9 bases in between. CDR1 is MNHNS and CDR2 is SASEGT in the germline V gene. The CDR3 protein is CASSDSINQPQHF. CDR3 nucleotides: TGTGCCAGCAGCGATTCGATCAATCAGCCCCAGCATTTT.